This entry lists 3 T cell receptor beta chains sequenced from one sample in a study of cytomegalovirus exposure and HLA in healthy donors. Researchers ran the PCR with 60 Vbeta and 13 Jbeta primers. TCRdb's copy holds only in-frame clones and misses some; the assay was immunoSEQ multiplex PCR. The sample includes under 250,000 clones, over 65% of them seen just once. Material: PBMCs. All receptors derive from a woman aged 25 to 39 in good health and CMV-seronegative.

The genes are TRBV5-1 and TRBJ2-7; D is perhaps TRBD1 (6 bases). Germline V gives CDR1 SGHRS, CDR2 YFSETQ. The CDR3 extends over 14 amino acids. V gave up 0 bases and J gave up 6 bases, with 13 bases separating them. The CDR3 DNA reads TGCGCCAGCAGCTTGGGAAAGGGGGTGGGCGAGCAGTACTTC. Translating it yields CASSLGKGVGEQYF.

The rearrangement links TRBV4-2 to TRBJ2-1; D might be TRBD2 (7 bases). With 0 bases removed from V and 4 bases from J, the gap between germline ends came to 13 bases. CDR1 and CDR2 (germline): LGHNA, YNFKEQ. The CDR3 runs to 16 residues. DNA for the CDR3: TGTGCCAGCAGCCAAGATGGGGGGGGCGGATACAATGAGCAGTTCTTC. It is translated as CASSQDGGGGYNEQFF.

This clone turned up a few times. The chain joins TRBV5-6 to TRBJ1-4; no clear D gene. Trimming removed 0 bases at V and 6 bases at J, with 9 bases between. CDR3 length: 14 residues. The germline V gene encodes CDR1 SGHDT and CDR2 YYEEEE. For the CDR3, the DNA is TGTGCCAGCAGCTTGGACAGATTGGATGAAAAACTGTTTTTT. Protein sequence: CASSLDRLDEKLFF.